Shown below are 15 T cell receptor beta chains from a single sample sequenced in a study of cytomegalovirus exposure and HLA in healthy donors. The PCR used 60 Vbeta and 13 Jbeta primers. Here immunoSEQ multiplex PCR was the method, and the copy in TCRdb shows in-frame clones only, minus some. This sample yields some 170,000 clones, of which roughly four fifths are seen a single time; 2% to 2.5% belongs to the top ten. The specimen sequenced was PBMCs. Source of these receptors: a woman aged 30 to 39 in good health and CMV-seronegative.

The chain employs TRBV29-1 and TRBJ1-1; 9 bases line up with TRBD1. Germline-derived CDR1 and CDR2 are SQVTM and ANQGSEA. The length of the CDR3 is 12 residues. J lost 6 bases, V lost 5 bases, and 4 bases had no gene match. CDR3 sequence: CSVRTGVSEAFF. The DNA for the CDR3 is TGCAGCGTTCGGACAGGGGTGTCTGAAGCTTTCTTT.

V gene TRBV28 combines with J gene TRBJ2-2; weak D call: TRBD1 (5 bases). Germline assignment: CDR1 MDHEN and CDR2 SYDVKM. The germline V and J ends were trimmed by 3 bases and 4 bases, with 12 bases remaining between them. This CDR3 has 15 residues. The CDR3 loop is CASSFQGPFTGELFF. In DNA, the CDR3 is TGTGCCAGCAGTTTTCAGGGTCCCTTCACCGGGGAGCTGTTTTTT.

The V call is TRBV10-3, the J call TRBJ1-1; 10 bases are shared with TRBD1. V shed 4 bases and J 0 bases; nucleotides not matched to a gene: 5. The CDR3 covers 16 residues. In germline, CDR1 is ENHRY, CDR2 SYGVKD. The DNA of the CDR3 is TGTGCCATCAGTGCGGCGACAGGGGGCCTGAACACTGAAGCTTTCTTT. This translates into CAISAATGGLNTEAFF.

The chain joins TRBV2 to TRBJ2-7, with D unresolved. V was clipped by 6 bases and J by 4 bases, with 10 bases between them. Germline V lookup: CDR1 SNHLY, CDR2 FYNNEI. There are 12 residues in the CDR3. The CDR3 sequence: CASRRTNYEQYF. The CDR3 region has the DNA TGTGCCAGCAGGAGAACCAATTACGAGCAGTACTTC.

J is TRBJ1-2 and V is TRBV30; D might be TRBD1 (6 bases). The V gene lost 0 bases and the J gene lost 9 bases, with 14 bases spanning the gap. Germline values: CDR1 GTSNPN, CDR2 SVGIG (reference sequence). The CDR3 extends over 13 amino acids. CDR3 in amino acids: CAWSVLTGRSYTF. CDR3 DNA sequence: TGTGCCTGGAGTGTACTTACAGGGAGAAGCTACACCTTC.

This clone was observed a few times. The chain joins TRBV6-1 to TRBJ2-6, with TRBD1 as a possible D gene (6 bases). The CDR3 length is 16 residues. CDR1 and CDR2 (germline): MNHNS, SASEGT. Trimming took off 2 bases at V and 0 bases at J, with 8 bases between the two ends. The CDR3 DNA reads TGTGCCAGCAGTGAAACAGGGAGCTCTGGGGCCAACGTCCTGACTTTC. Translating it yields CASSETGSSGANVLTF.

The rearrangement links TRBV7-9 to TRBJ2-5; 7 nucleotides line up with TRBD1. Per the germline V gene, CDR1 is SEHNR and CDR2 is FQNEAQ (reference sequence). V shed 5 bases and J 1 base; nucleotides not matched to a gene: 4. The CDR3 is 14 residues long. DNA for the CDR3: TGTGCCAGCAGCCGGGACAGATCCCAAGAGACCCAGTACTTC. Translated, it gives CASSRDRSQETQYF.

This clone appeared a few times. The V gene is TRBV15, the J gene TRBJ1-5; TRBD1 might be the D (6 bases). The length of the CDR3 is 13 residues. Germline V CDR1 and CDR2: LNHNV, YYDKDF (reference sequence). V lost 4 bases and J lost 7, with 11 bases in between. The CDR3 protein is CATSNRDKQPQHF. The CDR3 DNA reads as TGTGCCACCAGCAACAGGGATAAACAGCCCCAGCATTTT.

The chain combines TRBV27 with TRBJ2-4; D not resolved. V was cut by 6 bases and J by 0 bases, with 6 bases left in between. Germline assignment: CDR1 MNHEY and CDR2 SMNVEV (reference sequence). This CDR3 spans 13 amino acids. CDR3 sequence: CASRSLAKNIQYF. CDR3 DNA sequence: TGTGCCAGCAGATCTCTAGCCAAAAACATTCAGTACTTC.

The V call is TRBV28, the J call TRBJ1-5; 8 nucleotides match TRBD1. This CDR3 region has 13 residues. The germline V gene encodes CDR1 MDHEN and CDR2 SYDVKM. After removal of 3 bases from V and 7 bases from J, the junction contained 2 bases not matched to a gene. In DNA form, the CDR3 reads TGTGCCAGCAGTTTCGACAGGGGCCAGCCCCAGCATTTT. Its translation: CASSFDRGQPQHF.

The V call is TRBV9, the J call TRBJ2-2; weak D call: TRBD2 (5 bases). Germline V gene data show CDR1 as SGDLS and CDR2 as YYNGEE. V was trimmed by 4 bases and J by 2 bases, leaving 9 bases between them. This CDR3 is 14 amino acids long. CDR3 DNA: TGTGCCAGCAGCCCACGGACTAACACCGGGGAGCTGTTTTTT. Protein sequence: CASSPRTNTGELFF.

V is TRBV5-1 and J is TRBJ2-7; 7 bases map to TRBD1. The CDR3 covers 14 residues. Trimming at V came to 2 bases and at J to 3 bases, leaving 5 bases not matched to a gene. Looked up from germline, CDR1 is SGHRS and CDR2 is YFSETQ. CDR3 loop: CASSLVNRGYEQYF. CDR3 sequence (DNA): TGCGCCAGCAGCTTAGTTAACAGGGGCTACGAGCAGTACTTC.

A few counts support this clone. This chain joins TRBV2 and TRBJ1-1, with D perhaps TRBD1 (6 bases). Trimming took off 8 bases at V and 4 bases at J, with 17 bases between the two ends. Looked up from germline, CDR1 is SNHLY and CDR2 is FYNNEI. This CDR3 has 14 residues. This chain's CDR3 is CASDFPQGTTEAFF. The CDR3 coding sequence is TGTGCCAGCGATTTCCCGCAGGGGACCACTGAAGCTTTCTTT.

This sequence joins TRBV2 and TRBJ2-5; TRBD2 might be the D (7 bases). The CDR3 has 12 residues. Trimming took 5 bases from V and 7 from J, leaving 11 bases between them. Germline CDR1 reads SNHLY; CDR2 reads FYNNEI. CDR3 residues: CASSLGGGTQYF. The CDR3 coding sequence is TGTGCCAGCAGTCTAGGGGGGGGGACCCAGTACTTC. Full variable domain (outside the CDR3, taken from reference TRBV2 and TRBJ2-5): EPEVTQTPSHQVTQMGQEVILRCVPISNHLYFYWYRQILGQKVEFLVSFYNNEISEKSEIFDDQFSVERPDGSNFTLKIRSTKLEDSAMYFCASSLGGGTQYFGPGTRLLVL.

The CDR3 nucleotides are TGTGCCAGCAGGCCCTCATGGGACAGTAACTATGGCTACACCTTC. The encoded protein is CASRPSWDSNYGYTF. The chain links TRBV28 to TRBJ1-2, with 7 bases fitting TRBD1. This CDR3 spans 15 amino acids. In germline, CDR1 is MDHEN, CDR2 SYDVKM. V trimming: 6 bases; J trimming: 1 base; junction bases outside the gene matches: 8.